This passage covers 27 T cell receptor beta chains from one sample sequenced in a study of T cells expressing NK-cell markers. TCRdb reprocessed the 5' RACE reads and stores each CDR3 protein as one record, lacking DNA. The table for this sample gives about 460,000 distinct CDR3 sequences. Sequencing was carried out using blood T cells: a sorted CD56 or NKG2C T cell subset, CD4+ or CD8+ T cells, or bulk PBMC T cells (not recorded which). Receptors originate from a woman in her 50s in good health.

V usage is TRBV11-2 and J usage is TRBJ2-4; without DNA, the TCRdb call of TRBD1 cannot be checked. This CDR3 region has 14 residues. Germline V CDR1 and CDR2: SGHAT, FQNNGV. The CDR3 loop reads CASSPTGGKNIQYF.

This CDR3 is CASSLGASSDEQFF. V usage is TRBV5-1 and J usage is TRBJ2-1; without DNA, the TCRdb call of TRBD2 cannot be checked. The CDR3 is 14 amino acids. Germline V gene lookup returns CDR1 SGHRS and CDR2 YFSETQ.

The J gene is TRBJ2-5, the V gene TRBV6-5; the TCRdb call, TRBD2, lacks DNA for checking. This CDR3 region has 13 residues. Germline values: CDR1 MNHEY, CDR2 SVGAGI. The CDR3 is CASGPGGIETQYF.

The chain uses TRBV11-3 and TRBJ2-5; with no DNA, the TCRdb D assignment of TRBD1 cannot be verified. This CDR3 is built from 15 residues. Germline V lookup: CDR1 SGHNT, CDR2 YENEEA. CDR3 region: CASSTWTALQETQYF. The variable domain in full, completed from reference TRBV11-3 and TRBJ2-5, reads EAGVVQSPRYKIIEKKQPVAFWCNPISGHNTLYWYLQNLGQGPELLIRYENEEAVDDSQLPKDRFSAERLKGVDSTLKIQPAELGDSAVYLCASSTWTALQETQYFGPGTRLLVL.

The CDR3 reads CASSYYTSSSTDTQYF. The chain links TRBV6-5 to TRBJ2-3; TCRdb selects TRBD2, and the lack of DNA leaves this call unchecked. The V gene's germline CDR1 is MNHEY and CDR2 SVGAGI. The CDR3 sequence is 16 residues long.

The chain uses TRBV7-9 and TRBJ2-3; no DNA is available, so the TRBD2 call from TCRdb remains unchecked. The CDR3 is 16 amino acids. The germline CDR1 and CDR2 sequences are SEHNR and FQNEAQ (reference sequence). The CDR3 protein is CASSLRAGALGDTQYF.

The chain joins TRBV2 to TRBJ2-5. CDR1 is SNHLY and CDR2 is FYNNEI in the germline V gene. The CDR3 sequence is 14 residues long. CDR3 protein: CASSEDTGVGAQYF.

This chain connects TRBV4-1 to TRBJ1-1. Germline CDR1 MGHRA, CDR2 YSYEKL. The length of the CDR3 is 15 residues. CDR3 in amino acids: CASSQLVGKDTEAFF.

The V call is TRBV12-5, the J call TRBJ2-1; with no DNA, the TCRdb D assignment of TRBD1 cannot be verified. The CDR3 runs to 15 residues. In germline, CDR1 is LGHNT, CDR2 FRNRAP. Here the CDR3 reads CASRGRGQVSNEQFF.

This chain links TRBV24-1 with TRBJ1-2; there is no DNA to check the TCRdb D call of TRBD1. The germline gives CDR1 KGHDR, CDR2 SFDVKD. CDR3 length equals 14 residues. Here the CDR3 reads CATSAPDRGVGYTF.

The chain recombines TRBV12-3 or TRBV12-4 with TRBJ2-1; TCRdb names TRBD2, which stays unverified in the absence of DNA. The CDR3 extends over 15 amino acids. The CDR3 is CASSLARGRGNEQFF.

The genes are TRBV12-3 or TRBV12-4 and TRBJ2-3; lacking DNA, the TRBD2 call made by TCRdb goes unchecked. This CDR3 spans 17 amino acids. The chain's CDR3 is CASSLGSSGRAGDTQYF.

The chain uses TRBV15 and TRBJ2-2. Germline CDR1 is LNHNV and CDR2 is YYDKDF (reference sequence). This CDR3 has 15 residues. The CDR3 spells CATSREDFNTGELFF.

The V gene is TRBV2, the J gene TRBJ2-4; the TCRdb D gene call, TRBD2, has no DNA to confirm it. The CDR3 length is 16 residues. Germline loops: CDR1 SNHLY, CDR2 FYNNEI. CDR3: CASSEGLRGSRDIQYF.

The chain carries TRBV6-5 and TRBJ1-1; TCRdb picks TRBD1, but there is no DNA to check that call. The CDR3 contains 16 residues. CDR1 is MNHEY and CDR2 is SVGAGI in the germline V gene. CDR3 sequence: CASSDRAGTGNTEAFF.

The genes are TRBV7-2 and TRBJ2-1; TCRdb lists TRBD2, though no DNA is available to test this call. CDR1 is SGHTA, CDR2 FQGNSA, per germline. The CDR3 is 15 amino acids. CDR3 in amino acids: CASSDGLAGNYEQFF.

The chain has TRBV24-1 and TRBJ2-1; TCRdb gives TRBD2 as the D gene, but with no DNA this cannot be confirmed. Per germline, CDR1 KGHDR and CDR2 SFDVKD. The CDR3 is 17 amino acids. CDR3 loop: CATSDLRPSGNYNEQFF.

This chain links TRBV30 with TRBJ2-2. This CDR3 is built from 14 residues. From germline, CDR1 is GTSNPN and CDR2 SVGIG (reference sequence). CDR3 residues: CAWSVLAATGELFF.

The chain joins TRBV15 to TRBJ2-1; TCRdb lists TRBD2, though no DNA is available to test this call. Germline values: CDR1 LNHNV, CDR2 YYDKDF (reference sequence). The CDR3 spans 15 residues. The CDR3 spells CATSRAGGRENEQFF.

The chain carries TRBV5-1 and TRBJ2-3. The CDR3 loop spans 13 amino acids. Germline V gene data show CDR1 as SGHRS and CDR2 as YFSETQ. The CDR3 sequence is CASSPRSGDTQYF.

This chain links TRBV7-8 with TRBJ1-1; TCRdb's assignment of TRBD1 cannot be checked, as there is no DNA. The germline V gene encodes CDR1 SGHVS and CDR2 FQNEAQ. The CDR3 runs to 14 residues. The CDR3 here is CASSQGHKSTEAFF.

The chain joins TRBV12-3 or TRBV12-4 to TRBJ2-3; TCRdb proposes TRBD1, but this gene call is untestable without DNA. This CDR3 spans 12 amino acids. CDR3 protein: CATRKGGDTQYF.

CDR3 residues: CSGLDLRLDTQYF. The chain recombines TRBV20-1 with TRBJ2-3. CDR1 and CDR2 (germline): DFQATT, SNEGSKA (reference sequence). This CDR3 is built from 13 residues.

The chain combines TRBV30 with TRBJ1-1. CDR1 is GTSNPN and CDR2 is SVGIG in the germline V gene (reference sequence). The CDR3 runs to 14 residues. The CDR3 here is CAWSVGGAGTEAFF.

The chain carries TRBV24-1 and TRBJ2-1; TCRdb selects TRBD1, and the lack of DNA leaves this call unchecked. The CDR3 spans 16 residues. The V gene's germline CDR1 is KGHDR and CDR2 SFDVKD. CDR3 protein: CATSDFAGTGVNEQFF.

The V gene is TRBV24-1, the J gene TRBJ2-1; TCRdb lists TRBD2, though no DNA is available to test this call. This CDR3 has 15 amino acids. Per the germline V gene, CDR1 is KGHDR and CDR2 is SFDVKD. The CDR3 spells CATSDFLAGKNEQFF.

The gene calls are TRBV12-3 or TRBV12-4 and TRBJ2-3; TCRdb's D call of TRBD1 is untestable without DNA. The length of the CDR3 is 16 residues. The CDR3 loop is CASSLGTGTHTDTQYF.